This entry is about one T cell receptor (beta chain). Its target is not known. This record belongs to a study of OX40 agonist ivuxolimab in advanced cancers. Across the study: With a range of about 23 to 90, age averaged 60 years, and nearly 85% were male. Prior checkpoint blockade (anti-PD-1, anti-PD-L1 or anti-CTLA-4) was permitted; around 37% had it.

Broader study findings: More expanded clones were found, on average, in CD8+ than in CD4+ T cells.

Germline V gene lookup returns CDR1 GTSNPN and CDR2 SVGIG (reference sequence). This CDR3 is 12 amino acids long. The V gene end was trimmed by 5 bases and the J gene end by 2 bases; junction bases not matched to a gene: 3. Clones were sequenced by immunoSEQ multiplex PCR, and TCRdb holds only the in-frame ones, with some missing. The repertoire consists of 13,000 or so clones, with about 78% occurring once and the leading ten covering 16%. The chain employs TRBV30 and TRBJ2-7; 7 bases align to TRBD2. Sequenced material: CD4+ or CD8+ T cells sorted from blood, taken in a trial of the OX40 agonist ivuxolimab. This receptor was obtained from an adult with an advanced solid tumor such as melanoma, head and neck, liver or kidney cancer. The CDR3 nucleotides read TGTGCCTGGGTAAGCGGGGCCTACGAGCAGTACTTC. This translates into CAWVSGAYEQYF.